Presented here are 8 T cell receptor beta chains from one specimen sequenced in a study of CD8+ T cells in alopecia areata. The treatment: oral pan-JAK inhibitor, 5-10 mg twice daily. Sequencing relied on a cDNA template that was reverse transcribed from extracted RNA. Only in-frame clones appear in the TCRdb table, and some are missing; sequencing was by immunoSEQ multiplex PCR. Counted here are about 90,000 clones, roughly 47% occurring once; the ten biggest clones make up less than 20%. The sample was CD8+ T cells sorted from blood, taken at week 24, from a patient treated with tofacitinib. Every receptor here comes from a human donor with alopecia areata.

This rearrangement joins TRBV30 to TRBJ1-1; D is undetermined. CDR3 length equals 11 residues. V lost 5 bases, J lost 0 bases, and 4 bases lay in between. CDR1 GTSNPN and CDR2 SVGIG come from the germline V gene (reference sequence). CDR3 sequence reads: CAWSLNTEAFF. CDR3 nucleotide sequence: TGTGCCTGGTCCCTGAACACTGAAGCTTTCTTT.

This chain connects TRBV7-9 to TRBJ2-5; possibly TRBD1 for D (7 bases). Germline CDR1 SEHNR, CDR2 FQNEAQ (reference sequence). Trimming took off 6 bases at V and 2 bases at J, with 16 bases between the two ends. There are 15 residues in the CDR3. The CDR3 nucleotides read TGTGCCAGCAGTTTGCAGGGGGACTTTCAAGAGACCCAGTACTTC. It is translated as CASSLQGDFQETQYF.

The chain joins TRBV2 to TRBJ2-3; TRBD2 aligns across 7 bases. The CDR3 spans 13 residues. Germline CDR1 SNHLY, CDR2 FYNNEI. V was clipped by 7 bases and J by 6 bases; unmatched bases: 7. CDR3 coding DNA: TGTGCCAGCATGGTACTAGCGCGGGATACGCAGTATTTT. It yields the protein CASMVLARDTQYF.

The V call is TRBV7-9, the J call TRBJ2-7; 7 bases are shared with TRBD1. This CDR3 is 14 amino acids long. With V trimmed by 5 bases and J by 2 bases, 6 bases remained unmatched. Germline-derived CDR1 and CDR2 are SEHNR and FQNEAQ (reference sequence). CDR3 sequence (DNA): TGTGCCAGCAGCCTGGGACAGAAAGCCTACGAGCAGTACTTC. This sequence encodes CASSLGQKAYEQYF. Supplemented by reference TRBV7-9 and TRBJ2-7, the full variable domain reads DTGVSQNPRHKITKRGQNVTFRCDPISEHNRLYWYRQTLGQGPEFLTYFQNEAQLEKSRLLSDRFSAERPKGSFSTLEIQRTEQGDSAMYLCASSLGQKAYEQYFGPGTRLTVT.

The chain recombines TRBV13 with TRBJ2-1, with a possible D match to TRBD2 (5 bases). Per the germline V gene, CDR1 is PRHDT and CDR2 is FYEKMQ (reference sequence). The V end lost 4 bases, the J end lost 3 bases, and 16 bases lay between the germline ends. The CDR3 sequence is 16 residues long. CDR3 coding DNA: TGTGCCAGCAGCTCGCCGAGGAGCGGATTCTACAATGAGCAGTTCTTC. Translating gives CASSSPRSGFYNEQFF.

This clone was counted between two and nine times. This chain uses TRBV18 with TRBJ2-1, with TRBD1 identical over 9 bases. CDR1 and CDR2 (germline): KGHSH, LQKENI. J was trimmed by 4 bases and V by 2 bases; bases with no gene match: 3. CDR3 size: 15 residues. CDR3 loop: CASSPSGTGYNEQFF. As DNA, the CDR3 is TGTGCCAGCTCACCATCCGGGACAGGGTACAATGAGCAGTTCTTC.

The chain is built from TRBV7-2 and TRBJ2-1; D remains unclear. Per the germline V gene, CDR1 is SGHTA and CDR2 is FQGNSA. With 5 bases removed from V and 4 bases from J, the gap between germline ends came to 6 bases. This CDR3 contains 12 residues. The CDR3 coding sequence is TGTGCCAGCAGCCCGAGGTACAATGAGCAGTTCTTC. Residues: CASSPRYNEQFF.

The chain combines TRBV4-1 with TRBJ2-1; no definite D call. CDR3 length: 10 residues. Germline V gene sequence: CDR1 MGHRA, CDR2 YSYEKL. V dropped 3 bases and J dropped 6 bases, with 0 bases sitting between them. The CDR3 region has the DNA TGCGCCAGCAGCCACAATGAGCAGTTCTTC. This gives the protein CASSHNEQFF.